This TCR beta chain was sequenced for a study of a mutant IDH1 vaccine in newly diagnosed glioma. The data were produced by immunoSEQ multiplex PCR, yet TCRdb's version contains in-frame clones alone and is incomplete. The sample holds tens of thousands of clones, approximately 86% seen once. Time point given: week 47, end of study. Doses consisted of 300 ug of mutant IDH1 20-mer peptide each, paired with topical imiquimod. On this clone: Its antigen is unknown.

This CDR3 region has 13 residues. Trimming cost V 1 base and J 4 bases, with 7 bases left between them. Per germline, CDR1 PRHDT and CDR2 FYEKMQ (reference sequence). The source was PBMCs, collected from a glioma patient whose treatment included an IDH1 peptide vaccine. The receptor was isolated from a man aged 18 to 29 with glioma. Some clones in this sample may be carry-over from other donors' samples. This chain connects TRBV13 to TRBJ1-2; D gene unclear. The chain's CDR3 is CASSLVDRYGYTF. DNA for the CDR3: TGTGCCAGCAGCTTAGTCGATCGCTATGGCTACACCTTC.